This T cell receptor (beta chain) derives from a study of regulatory dendritic cells for organ transplantation. Study overall: Regulatory dendritic cells came from monocytes given vitamin D3 and IL-10. Findings of the study overall: Memory CD8+ T cells were the most oligoclonal; naive cells were highly diverse.

The germline V gene encodes CDR1 LGHNA and CDR2 YSLEER. Losses at the gene ends were 4 bases for V and 8 bases for J; bases not matched to a gene: 3. CDR3 length: 14 amino acids. The protocol was immunoSEQ multiplex PCR, while the TCRdb copy is restricted to in-frame clones and leaves out a portion. The table records about 5,400 clones, roughly 74% of them present only once. CFSE-labeled sorted T cells met regulatory or mature dendritic cells for under 6 days. Memory T cells were CD45RO+, naive were CD45RA+, sorted by FACS. Points on this clone: Its antigen is currently unknown.

This clonotype was obtained from a human donor in good health. V gene TRBV4-3 combines with J gene TRBJ1-6, with 9 nucleotides matching TRBD1. The source material was memory CD8+ T cells from blood cultured with regulatory dendritic cells. Subset denoted: CD45RO+ memory T cells. The CDR3 here is CASSPTGGHSPLHF. DNA of the CDR3: TGCGCCAGCAGCCCAACAGGGGGCCATTCACCCCTCCACTTT.